This T cell receptor (beta chain) was identified during a study of glioma-infiltrating T cells after dendritic cell vaccination. This CDR3 is 15 amino acids long. The V gene lost 5 bases and the J gene lost 7 bases, with 17 bases spanning the gap. The germline V gene encodes CDR1 SGHTA and CDR2 FQGTGA. None of the glioblastoma patients had an isocitrate dehydrogenase mutation. PBMC were collected before vaccination, two weeks after the third vaccination, and at progression. Primers: 60 V beta forward and 13 J beta reverse. Clones were read by immunoSEQ multiplex PCR, and TCRdb kept only the in-frame ones, dropping some. The sample consists of 40,000 or so clones, approximately 84% of them appearing once.

The clonotype originates from a human donor with glioblastoma. The rearrangement joins TRBV7-3 to TRBJ2-2, with a possible D match to TRBD2 (7 bases). The material was blood, obtained before dendritic cell vaccination. DNA of the CDR3: TGTGCCAGCAGCCCGGCGGGGGCGCTGGGCGGGGAGCTGTTTTTT. Its translation is CASSPAGALGGELFF.